This entry describes one T cell receptor beta chain. From germline, CDR1 is SNHLY and CDR2 FYNNEI. V lost 4 bases, J lost 1 base, and 10 bases lay in between. The CDR3 has 14 amino acids. This sample was taken from a study of blood T cell repertoires in COVID-19. Study overall: Acute and convalescent COVID-19 specimens originated in the United States, Italy and Spain. T cells, B-cell-depleted T cells, or PBMCs provided the cDNA or gDNA that served as material.

The method was immunoSEQ multiplex PCR; TCRdb's version includes in-frame clones alone and lacks a portion of them. The sample includes over 25,000 clones, about nine tenths of them seen just once. The TCR sequence derives from an older man with active or convalescent COVID-19. Material: peripheral blood. The chain links TRBV2 to TRBJ1-1; D unclear. CDR3 sequence reads: CASSARGANTEAFF. The CDR3 nucleotides read TGTGCCAGCAGTGCGCGGGGTGCGAACACTGAAGCTTTCTTT.